This TCR beta chain was obtained from a study of long-term antiretroviral therapy in people with HIV (dated by TCRdb to the early 2020s). Regarding the research as a whole: The earliest samples were collected about a decade before the 2015 WHO recommendation for immediate ART, when ART was typically delayed until CD4 counts fell. A retrospective serial study tested whether changes in peripheral blood TRB repertoire composition and diversity were associated with ART initiation and durable HIV suppression. A total of 192 cryopreserved PBMC samples were contributed to the cohort by 30 adults with confirmed HIV infection, with samples collected serially over a mean of 6 years (range 1-12). About 35% of the 30 participants with HIV were female. No cross-contamination during QIAcube processing was seen in test extractions of a monoclonal T-cell line run alongside around 34 polyclonal samples.

Participants were included only if at least one PBMC sample before ART initiation and at least two post-ART samples were available. Every participant with HIV received treatment in the United States of America. Before DNA extraction, cryopreserved samples of about 0.9-10 million PBMC were thawed and then washed. At the time of the earliest PBMC sample, participants with HIV were aged between roughly 20 and 60 years. Per participant, PBMC samples came from 1-4 timepoints prior to ART initiation and 2-8 timepoints following ART initiation, for a median of 7 samples. For every participant, serial HIV viral load, CD4+ T-cell count, ART history and demographic data were obtained. Using a Qiagen kit on a QIAcube, genomic DNA was extracted from unsorted PBMC, with samples processed in batches of 12. The CDR3 spans 15 residues, from the cysteine through the phenylalanine. Only the CDR3 portion is preserved as DNA: 45 bases, with reading frame beginning at the first base. The germline ends are 20 bases apart after V is trimmed by 5 bases and J by 7 bases. CDR1 MNHEY and CDR2 SMNVEV are derived from the germline V gene (reference sequence).

What the research found in general, with its limitations: Samples dated from the mid-2000s to the late 2010s, and the ART regimens used may be less effective than current ones. Narrower CDR3 length ranges were observed in HIV repertoires than in controls, and an antigen-experienced repertoire with only a slight naive shift after ART was suggested by the network structure. Inferences about post-ART repertoire changes are limited because no data were available on ART adherence, viral resistance or therapy changes. At every time point, the repertoire was dominated by expanded TRB clones first identified before ART initiation, although this dominance fluctuated and, in many PLHIV, declined after ART. Because pre-ART samples had limited cell numbers, profiling was done on unsorted PBMC rather than on sorted CD4+ and CD8+ T cells. Since PBMC availability was limited, sequencing covered only the TCR beta chain, with no alpha chain pairing. Starting ART was linked to a significant rise in TRB diversity, yet even with long-term ART the diversity remained significantly lower than in transplant donor controls.

The immunoSEQ hsTCRB v3.0 assay was used at survey level resolution for TRB variable region sequencing. The targeted TRB sequencing depth was 40,000-50,000 T-cell genomes per sample. An Illumina MiSeq with a v3 150-cycle kit was used to sequence the pooled TRB libraries. The study's processing was this. Analysis of repertoires was carried out in R inside a reproducible Nextflow workflow spanning QC, data transformation and analysis. LymphoSeq2, an R package for exploring AIRR-Seq data, was used to implement the custom analyses. A handful of samples that produced fewer than 5000 total TRB sequences were removed, so 180 or so HIV repertoires were analyzed. Of the approximately 190 retained HIV repertoires, approximately 57 were collected before and 120 to 140 after ART initiation. Repertoires were downsampled to 5000 TRB nucleotide sequences, and summary statistics were averaged over 100 downsampling iterations. Only TRB sequences with CDR3 regions of at least seven amino acids were retained for analysis. A Shannon entropy-derived clonality score and the Gini coefficient were used to measure diversity. In repertoire networks, the top 5000 CDR3 amino acid sequences were linked whenever an edit distance of one separated two sequences. For TRB CDR3 amino acid sequences, GLIPH2 was used to predict antigen specificity groups and MHC restriction. Known CMV, EBV, HIV or tissue antigen associations were flagged by matching CDR3 amino acid sequences against VDJdb and McPAS-TCR. Pre-ART, post-ART and control groups were compared with Wilcoxon signed-rank tests and Holm-Bonferroni correction. TCRdb obtained this table from immuneACCESS and retained in-frame rearrangements with V and J assigned. These tables miss some clones; where compared with another copy, unresolved V genes account for less than half of the shortfall, and the remainder is unexplained. V, J and clone size were drawn from that table, and D and trimming were deduced from the DNA. This sample is represented by 15,000 to 20,000 clones; around 80% of them were singletons. In total, the top ten clones hold approximately 8.6% of the sample.

With respect to this clone: Its antigen specificity is not known. Per-base quality was not reported, and no clone a single base away is much larger than it.

The chain couples TRBV27 to TRBJ2-5; there is no confident call for the D gene. This TCR derives from a woman aged 40 to 49 with HIV. The material sequenced was unsorted PBMCs, taken at the start of antiretroviral therapy, before treatment. The CDR3 has the sequence CASSAYGGGSGTQYF. At the DNA level, the sequence is TGTGCCAGCAGTGCCTACGGCGGTGGCTCAGGGACCCAGTACTTC.